This entry features one TCR beta chain sequence. This record comes from a study of OX40 agonist ivuxolimab in advanced cancers. Study background: A mean age of approximately 64 years, range roughly 23 to 79, was recorded, and over 65% were male.

Germline V gene lookup returns CDR1 SGHTA and CDR2 FQGNSA. Trimming took off 5 bases at V and 5 bases at J, with 18 bases between the two ends. The CDR3 loop spans 15 amino acids. Assay: immunoSEQ multiplex PCR; the TCRdb copy retains only in-frame clones and omits some. The data show about 46,000 clones, roughly four fifths seen once. This specimen was CD4+ or CD8+ T cells sorted from blood, taken in a trial of the OX40 agonist ivuxolimab. This clonotype originated in an adult with an advanced solid tumor such as melanoma, head and neck, liver or kidney cancer. The chain is built from TRBV7-2 and TRBJ1-2; tentatively, D is TRBD1 (6 bases). CDR3 sequence reads: CASSPARDTRYGYTF. CDR3 nucleotides: TGTGCCAGCAGCCCGGCACGGGACACGAGATATGGCTACACCTTC.